This record concerns one T cell receptor beta chain sequence. The target antigen is unknown. This sample is part of a study of OX40 agonist ivuxolimab in advanced cancers. Regarding the study as a whole: Clonal expansion was seen in CD4+ and CD8+ blood T cells by week 6 at 0.1 to 3.0 mg/kg.

Researchers took blood at baseline, on cycle 4 day 1, and on cycle 7 day 1. The CDR3 sequence is 16 residues long. V dropped 0 bases and J dropped 2 bases, with 15 bases sitting between them. In germline, CDR1 is SGHRS, CDR2 YFSETQ. Sequenced by immunoSEQ multiplex PCR; TCRdb stores in-frame clones only, minus some. The sample has about 80,000 clones; over 85% are singletons. The source material was CD4+ or CD8+ T cells sorted from blood, sampled in a trial of the OX40 agonist ivuxolimab. This chain connects TRBV5-1 to TRBJ2-7, with D uncertain. This TCR was recovered from an adult with an advanced solid tumor such as melanoma, head and neck, liver or kidney cancer. CDR3 sequence reads: CASSLVVGRSTYEQYF. CDR3 nucleotide sequence: TGCGCCAGCAGCTTGGTAGTCGGCAGATCAACCTACGAGCAGTACTTC.